The subject of this entry is one T cell receptor (beta chain). Data came from immunoSEQ multiplex PCR; TCRdb stores just in-frame clones and leaves some out. Here the sample spans approximately 75,000 clones, 82% being singletons. The source of the sample is a study of blood T cell repertoires in COVID-19. What was sequenced was peripheral blood. This receptor was obtained from a human donor in a cohort sampled during active COVID-19.

CDR3 coding DNA: TGTGCCAGCAGCCCGGGTTGGGTGAACGTGCCGCTCGAGCAGTACTTC. Encoded protein: CASSPGWVNVPLEQYF. The genes are TRBV7-2 and TRBJ2-7; D unclear. This CDR3 is 16 amino acids long. V lost 5 bases to trimming and J lost 6 bases, with 23 bases between them. The germline CDR1 and CDR2 sequences are SGHTA and FQGNSA. Together with reference TRBV7-2 and TRBJ2-7, the CDR3 gives the full variable domain: GAGVSQSPSNKVTEKGKDVELRCDPISGHTALYWYRQSLGQGLEFLIYFQGNSAPDKSGLPSDRFSAERTGGSVSTLTIQRTQQEDSAVYLCASSPGWVNVPLEQYFGPGTRLTVT.